Each of the 19 T cell receptor beta chains below was sequenced from the same sample in a study of blood T cell repertoires in COVID-19 (dated by TCRdb to the early 2020s). The method was the immunoSEQ multiplex PCR assay. TCRdb re-hosts the immuneACCESS table, in-frame sequences only. Its copies lack some clones; in the studies checked, an unresolved V gene accounts for under half of them, and the cause for the rest is not known. A total of fewer than 50,000 clones appear in this sample, about 85% of them only once. The top ten clonotypes cover roughly a third of the sample. The sequenced sample was peripheral blood. The receptors were gathered from a woman older than 75 with acute or convalescent COVID-19.

V usage is TRBV10-3 and J usage is TRBJ2-7, with 8 bases fitting TRBD2. CDR1 and CDR2 from the germline V gene are ENHRY and SYGVKD. The CDR3 consists of 14 residues. V was pared by 4 bases and J by 0 bases, with 2 bases of the junction left unmatched. CDR3 coding DNA: TGTGCCATCAGTGTAGCGGGAAACTCCTACGAGCAGTACTTC. Its translation: CAISVAGNSYEQYF.

The chain carries TRBV5-5 and TRBJ2-3; D gene ambiguous. V gave up 1 base and J gave up 1 base, with 4 bases separating them. Germline loops: CDR1 SGHKS, CDR2 YYEKEE (reference sequence). The CDR3 runs to 13 residues. Written as DNA, the CDR3 is TGTGCCAGCAGCTTGCAGGGCACAGATACGCAGTATTTT. It specifies CASSLQGTDTQYF.

The chain couples TRBV5-1 to TRBJ2-1; the D is unclear. CDR3 length: 14 residues. Germline CDR1 reads SGHRS; CDR2 reads YFSETQ. V was clipped by 0 bases and J by 10 bases, with 14 bases between them. CDR3 protein: CASSLAVDSGEQFF. The CDR3 coding sequence is TGCGCCAGCAGCTTGGCCGTAGATTCAGGCGAGCAGTTCTTC.

The chain has TRBV28 and TRBJ1-5; D unclear. This CDR3 is built from 13 residues. V lost 7 bases, J lost 4 bases, and 11 bases lay in between. The germline V gene has CDR1 MDHEN and CDR2 SYDVKM. CDR3 region: CASKPGLNQPQHF. DNA of the CDR3: TGTGCCAGCAAGCCGGGATTAAATCAGCCCCAGCATTTT.

The V call is TRBV14, the J call TRBJ2-4; 7 positions match TRBD2. The CDR3 length is 14 residues. The V and J ends lost 4 bases and 6 bases, in that order; junction bases with no gene match: 6. Germline V gene data show CDR1 as SGHDN and CDR2 as FVKESK. CDR3 residues: CASSPPGGGNIQYF. Here the CDR3 DNA reads TGTGCCAGCAGCCCCCCTGGGGGGGGAAACATTCAGTACTTC.

The count of this clone is one. The rearrangement joins TRBV6-7 to TRBJ2-5; TRBD1 might be the D (5 bases). TRBV6-7 is assigned to the ORF class and has an uncertain function. There are 13 residues in the CDR3. V was pared by 3 bases and J by 1 base, with 6 bases between. CDR3 sequence reads: CASSYRGQETQYF. The CDR3 DNA reads as TGTGCCAGCAGTTATAGGGGCCAAGAGACCCAGTACTTC.

The V call is TRBV19, the J call TRBJ1-5; the D gene is possibly TRBD1 (5 bases). There are 17 residues in the CDR3. Trimming took 2 bases from V and 0 from J, leaving 14 bases between them. CDR1 and CDR2 (germline): LNHDA, SQIVND (reference sequence). CDR3 DNA sequence: TGTGCCAGTAGTATACCACAGGCAGGTTATAGCAATCAGCCCCAGCATTTT. This encodes CASSIPQAGYSNQPQHF.

V is TRBV6-2 or TRBV6-3 and J is TRBJ1-4; no clear D. The CDR3 totals 14 residues. Germline V gene data show CDR1 as MNHEY and CDR2 as SVGEGT. V was trimmed by 0 bases and J by 7 bases, leaving 9 bases between them. The CDR3 spells CASSYSIGSEKLFF. DNA for the CDR3: TGTGCCAGCAGTTACTCCATCGGGAGTGAAAAACTGTTTTTT.

This sequence joins TRBV6-5 and TRBJ1-2; D might be TRBD1 (5 bases). Trimming cost V 5 bases and J 4 bases, with 14 bases left between them. CDR1 and CDR2 from the germline V gene are MNHEY and SVGAGI. The length of the CDR3 is 14 residues. DNA for the CDR3: TGTGCCAGCAGTACAAGGACAAACTTCTATGGCTACACCTTC. Its translation: CASSTRTNFYGYTF.

The chain is built from TRBV6-6 and TRBJ2-3; D remains unclear. Germline values: CDR1 MNHNY, CDR2 SVGAGI (reference sequence). The CDR3 has 14 amino acids. Trimming removed 6 bases from V and 2 bases from J, with 12 bases in between. Written as DNA, the CDR3 is TGTGCCAGCAGCCCCCCCCTGGCCACAGATACGCAGTATTTT. This encodes CASSPPLATDTQYF.

The chain uses TRBV10-2 and TRBJ2-1; 7 positions match TRBD2. Germline CDR1 WSHSY, CDR2 SAAADI. V dropped 8 bases and J dropped 0; count of bases not matched to a gene: 7. The CDR3 has 15 residues. CDR3 sequence reads: CASYPSGSSYNEQFF. The CDR3 nucleotides read TGCGCCAGCTACCCTAGCGGAAGCTCCTACAATGAGCAGTTCTTC.

J is TRBJ2-5 and V is TRBV29-1, with D maybe TRBD1 (6 bases). V lost 2 bases and J 5 bases, leaving 12 bases between the germline ends. The CDR3 runs to 13 residues. Germline V gives CDR1 SQVTM, CDR2 ANQGSEA. The CDR3 DNA follows: TGCAGCGTTGAACCGGTGGGGGCGGAGACCCAGTACTTC. Translating it yields CSVEPVGAETQYF.

The V call is TRBV7-2, the J call TRBJ2-3, with 10 bases matching TRBD1. J gave up 1 base and V 5 bases, and 12 bases lay outside the gene matches. Germline assignment: CDR1 SGHTA and CDR2 FQGNSA. The CDR3 spans 18 residues. The CDR3 sequence: CASSLRDRGSWGTDTQYF. Written as DNA, the CDR3 is TGTGCCAGCAGCCTCCGGGACAGGGGTTCCTGGGGCACAGATACGCAGTATTTT.

The gene calls are TRBV28 and TRBJ2-3; D unclear. Trimming stripped 6 bases from V and 0 bases from J, with 10 bases between. Germline CDR1 and CDR2: MDHEN and SYDVKM. This CDR3 comprises 14 residues. As DNA, the CDR3 is TGTGCCAGCAGCCCAAGTACAAGCACAGATACGCAGTATTTT. Translating gives CASSPSTSTDTQYF.

The chain carries TRBV28 and TRBJ2-7; 10 bases fit TRBD2. The CDR3 spans 15 residues. Germline trimming cut 2 bases from V and 3 bases from J; bases unmatched to any gene: 4. Germline CDR1 MDHEN, CDR2 SYDVKM. The CDR3 reads CASSLRLAGLYEQYF. CDR3 bases: TGTGCCAGCAGTTTAAGACTAGCGGGTCTCTACGAGCAGTACTTC.

The rearrangement uses TRBV12-3 or TRBV12-4 and TRBJ1-5, with D perhaps matching TRBD1 (5 bases). The CDR3 is made up of 12 amino acids. V dropped 11 bases and J dropped 9 bases, with 17 bases sitting between them. The CDR3 DNA follows: TGTGCCGGGGGGACCGCCAGCGGGCCCCAGCATTTT. Translated, it gives CAGGTASGPQHF.

J is TRBJ2-2 and V is TRBV15; weak D call: TRBD2 (5 bases). The CDR3 extends over 15 amino acids. V was cut by 6 bases and J by 4 bases, with 15 bases left in between. The V gene's germline CDR1 is LNHNV and CDR2 YYDKDF (reference sequence). The CDR3 here is CATRLRGVTTGELFF. The CDR3 coding sequence is TGTGCCACCAGACTTCGGGGAGTGACCACCGGGGAGCTGTTTTTT. The full variable domain, with the rest looked up from reference TRBV15 and TRBJ2-2, is DAMVIQNPRYQVTQFGKPVTLSCSQTLNHNVMYWYQQKSSQAPKLLFHYYDKDFNNEADTPDNFQSRRPNTSFCFLDIRSPGLGDTAMYLCATRLRGVTTGELFFGEGSRLTVL.

The V gene is TRBV29-1, the J gene TRBJ2-1; 10 bases are a match to TRBD1. Germline assignment: CDR1 SQVTM and CDR2 ANQGSEA. V gave up 7 bases and J gave up 5 bases; unmatched junction bases: 2. The CDR3 is 12 residues long. The CDR3 spells CSAGQGDNEQFF. The DNA for the CDR3 is TGCAGCGCAGGACAGGGGGACAATGAGCAGTTCTTC.

The chain uses TRBV4-2 and TRBJ2-7, with a possible D match to TRBD1 (6 bases). Trimming took 2 bases from V and 3 from J, leaving 17 bases between them. The CDR3 covers 16 residues. Germline V gene sequence: CDR1 LGHNA, CDR2 YNFKEQ. CDR3 sequence (DNA): TGTGCCAGCAGCCAATTTGGTTTTGGACAGATCTACGAGCAGTACTTC. Residues: CASSQFGFGQIYEQYF.